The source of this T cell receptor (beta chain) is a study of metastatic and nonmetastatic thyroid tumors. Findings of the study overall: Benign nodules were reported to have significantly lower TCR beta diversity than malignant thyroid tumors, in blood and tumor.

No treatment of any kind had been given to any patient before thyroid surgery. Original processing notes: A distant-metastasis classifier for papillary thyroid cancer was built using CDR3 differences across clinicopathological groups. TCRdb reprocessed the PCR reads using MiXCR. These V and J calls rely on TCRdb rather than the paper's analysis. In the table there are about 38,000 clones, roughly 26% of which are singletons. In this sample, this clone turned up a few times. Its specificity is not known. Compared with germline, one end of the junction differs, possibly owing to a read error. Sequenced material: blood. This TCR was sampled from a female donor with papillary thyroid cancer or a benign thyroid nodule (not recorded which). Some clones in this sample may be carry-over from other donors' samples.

The CDR3 bases are TGTGCCAGCAATGGCACTAACTATGGCTACAACTTC. It codes for CASNGTNYGYNF. The chain joins TRBV28 to TRBJ1-2; D remains ambiguous. The germline gives CDR1 MDHEN, CDR2 SYDVKM. This CDR3 has 12 amino acids.